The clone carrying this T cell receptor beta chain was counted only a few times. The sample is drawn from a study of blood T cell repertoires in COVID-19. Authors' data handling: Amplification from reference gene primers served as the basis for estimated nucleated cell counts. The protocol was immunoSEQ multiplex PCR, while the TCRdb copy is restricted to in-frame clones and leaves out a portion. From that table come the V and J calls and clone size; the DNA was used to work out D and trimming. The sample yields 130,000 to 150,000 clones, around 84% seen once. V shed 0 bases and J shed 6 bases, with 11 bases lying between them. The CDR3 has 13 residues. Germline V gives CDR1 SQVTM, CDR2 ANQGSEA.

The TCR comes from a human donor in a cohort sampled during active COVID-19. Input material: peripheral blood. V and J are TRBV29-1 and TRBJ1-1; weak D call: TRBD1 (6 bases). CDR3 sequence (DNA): TGCAGCGTTGAAGAACAGGGAATCCCTGAAGCTTTCTTT. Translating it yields CSVEEQGIPEAFF.